The source of this TCR beta chain is a study of blood T cell repertoires in COVID-19. Across the study: In each case, the material was cDNA or gDNA derived from T cells, B-cell-depleted T cells, or PBMCs.

The authors' processing: Cell counts per sample came from amplifying reference gene primers. Only in-frame clones appear in the TCRdb table, and some are missing; sequencing was by immunoSEQ multiplex PCR. V and J calls and clone size follow that table, whereas D and trimming were derived from the DNA. The sample lists around 170,000 clones; around 74% were seen once. From germline, CDR1 is MDHEN and CDR2 SYDVKM. The CDR3 runs to 14 residues. Trimming took 4 bases from V and 1 from J, leaving 7 bases between them. The TCR was taken from a woman older than 75 with acute or convalescent COVID-19. V gene TRBV28 combines with J gene TRBJ2-2; no clear D. The sequenced sample consisted of peripheral blood. CDR3 DNA: TGTGCCAGCAGTTCTTGGCAGAACACCGGGGAGCTGTTTTTT. This encodes CASSSWQNTGELFF.